The rows below give T cell receptor beta chains drawn from one sample of a study of cytomegalovirus exposure and HLA in healthy donors. Assay: immunoSEQ multiplex PCR; the TCRdb copy retains only in-frame clones and omits some. The table lists approximately 180,000 clones, around 75% of them singletons. What was sequenced was PBMCs. The origin of the receptors is a woman aged 50 to 60 in good health and CMV-seronegative. Each CDR3 is given with its conserved first and last residue. Fields, in order: V gene, clone size, J gene, D gene, CDR3 length, CDR3 protein, CDR3 DNA. The D gene is left open where the match is weak. Clone sizes are given selectively: once, few, many, or a class where the clone is expanded.

v_gene: TRBV2
abundance: NA
j_gene: TRBJ1-6
d_gene: NA
len: 14
CDR3aa: CASTRTRANSPLHF
CDR3nt: TGTGCCAGCACACGGACACGGGCTAATTCACCCCTCCACTTT

v_gene: TRBV6-6
abundance: NA
j_gene: TRBJ1-2
d_gene: TRBD1
len: 15
CDR3aa: CASSYSTGGTYGYTF
CDR3nt: TGTGCCAGCAGTTACTCGACAGGGGGGACCTATGGCTACACCTTC

v_gene: TRBV7-2
abundance: NA
j_gene: TRBJ1-1
d_gene: TRBD1
len: 15
CDR3aa: CASSYSGQANTEAFF
CDR3nt: TGTGCCAGCAGCTACTCGGGACAGGCGAACACTGAAGCTTTCTTT

v_gene: TRBV6-1
abundance: few
j_gene: TRBJ2-2
d_gene: TRBD1
len: 15
CDR3aa: CARTLGTGNTGELFF
CDR3nt: TGTGCCAGAACTCTAGGGACAGGGAACACCGGGGAGCTGTTTTTT

v_gene: TRBV7-2
abundance: NA
j_gene: TRBJ2-1
d_gene: NA
len: 12
CDR3aa: CASSPWGLEQFF
CDR3nt: TGTGCCAGCAGTCCTTGGGGCTTAGAGCAGTTCTTC

v_gene: TRBV21-1
abundance: once
j_gene: TRBJ1-5
d_gene: NA
len: 16
CDR3aa: CASSSQGPYSNQPQHF
CDR3nt: TGTGCCAGCAGCTCCCAGGGTCCCTATAGCAATCAGCCCCAGCATTTT

v_gene: TRBV28
abundance: NA
j_gene: TRBJ1-2
d_gene: NA
len: 14
CDR3aa: CASSLKGVTYGYTF
CDR3nt: TGTGCCAGCAGTTTAAAGGGGGTAACCTATGGCTACACCTTC

v_gene: TRBV27
abundance: once
j_gene: TRBJ2-5
d_gene: TRBD1
len: 14
CDR3aa: CASRAQGSGETQYF
CDR3nt: TGTGCCAGCAGGGCACAGGGGTCTGGAGAGACCCAGTACTTC

v_gene: TRBV9
abundance: NA
j_gene: TRBJ2-3
d_gene: NA
len: 17
CDR3aa: CASSVSLTGGPTDTQYF
CDR3nt: TGTGCCAGCAGCGTCTCTCTCACCGGGGGGCCCACAGATACGCAGTATTTT

v_gene: TRBV29-1
abundance: NA
j_gene: TRBJ1-2
d_gene: TRBD1
len: 15
CDR3aa: CSVESYRSHDRAVTF
CDR3nt: TGCAGCGTTGAAAGTTATAGGTCCCATGACAGGGCAGTCACCTTC

v_gene: TRBV7-6
abundance: NA
j_gene: TRBJ2-1
d_gene: NA
len: 16
CDR3aa: CASSLGGGTTYNEQFF
CDR3nt: TGTGCCAGCAGCTTAGGAGGAGGCACCACCTACAATGAGCAGTTCTTC

v_gene: TRBV4-3
abundance: NA
j_gene: TRBJ2-1
d_gene: NA
len: 13
CDR3aa: CASSRNSYNEQFF
CDR3nt: TGCGCCAGCAGCCGCAACAGTTACAATGAGCAGTTCTTC

v_gene: TRBV6-5
abundance: many
j_gene: TRBJ1-1
d_gene: TRBD1
len: 14
CDR3aa: CASSSGTGWSEAFF
CDR3nt: TGTGCCAGCAGTTCCGGGACAGGCTGGTCGGAAGCTTTCTTT

v_gene: TRBV7-9
abundance: NA
j_gene: TRBJ2-7
d_gene: TRBD1
len: 14
CDR3aa: CASSSATGFHEQYF
CDR3nt: TGTGCCAGCAGCTCCGCGACAGGGTTCCACGAGCAGTACTTC

v_gene: TRBV7-8
abundance: NA
j_gene: TRBJ2-7
d_gene: NA
len: 11
CDR3aa: CASSLHNEQYF
CDR3nt: TGTGCCAGCAGCTTACACAACGAGCAGTACTTC

v_gene: TRBV2
abundance: few
j_gene: TRBJ1-5
d_gene: NA
len: 12
CDR3aa: CASKQGGQPQHF
CDR3nt: TGTGCCAGCAAACAGGGCGGTCAGCCCCAGCATTTT

v_gene: TRBV29-1
abundance: NA
j_gene: TRBJ2-5
d_gene: NA
len: 13
CDR3aa: CSSSWSGVETQYF
CDR3nt: TGCAGCTCTTCGTGGAGCGGTGTAGAGACCCAGTACTTC

v_gene: TRBV4-3
abundance: NA
j_gene: TRBJ1-2
d_gene: TRBD1
len: 14
CDR3aa: CASSQEQGYYGYTF
CDR3nt: TGCGCCAGCAGCCAGGAACAGGGGTACTATGGCTACACCTTC

v_gene: TRBV6-6
abundance: NA
j_gene: TRBJ1-5
d_gene: NA
len: 13
CDR3aa: CASSPGVGQPQHF
CDR3nt: TGTGCCAGCAGTCCCGGAGTCGGTCAGCCCCAGCATTTT

v_gene: TRBV5-6
abundance: NA
j_gene: TRBJ1-3
d_gene: NA
len: 15
CDR3aa: CASSPLVPSGNTIYF
CDR3nt: TGTGCCAGCAGCCCATTAGTCCCCTCTGGAAACACCATATATTTT

v_gene: TRBV5-5
abundance: NA
j_gene: TRBJ1-6
d_gene: NA
len: 13
CDR3aa: CASSFGGNSPLHF
CDR3nt: TGTGCCAGCAGCTTCGGCGGGAATTCACCCCTCCACTTT

v_gene: TRBV27
abundance: NA
j_gene: TRBJ1-2
d_gene: NA
len: 17
CDR3aa: CASSKTATPRSNYGYTF
CDR3nt: TGTGCCAGCAGTAAAACTGCCACTCCAAGGAGTAACTATGGCTACACCTTC

v_gene: TRBV5-1
abundance: once
j_gene: TRBJ2-7
d_gene: TRBD2
len: 15
CDR3aa: CASSPRTSGTYEQYF
CDR3nt: TGCGCCAGCAGCCCGCGGACTAGCGGTACCTACGAGCAGTACTTC

v_gene: TRBV29-1
abundance: NA
j_gene: TRBJ2-1
d_gene: NA
len: 13
CDR3aa: CSVDGPPVNEQFF
CDR3nt: TGCAGCGTTGATGGTCCTCCAGTAAATGAGCAGTTCTTC

v_gene: TRBV6-4
abundance: NA
j_gene: TRBJ2-3
d_gene: TRBD2
len: 15
CDR3aa: CASKSDTSGSPTQYF
CDR3nt: TGTGCCAGCAAGAGTGATACTAGCGGGAGCCCCACCCAGTATTTT

v_gene: TRBV4-3
abundance: NA
j_gene: TRBJ1-3
d_gene: NA
len: 17
CDR3aa: CASSQSQTARSGNTIYF
CDR3nt: TGCGCCAGCAGCCAGTCACAGACGGCCCGCTCTGGAAACACCATATATTTT

v_gene: TRBV4-2
abundance: few
j_gene: TRBJ1-5
d_gene: TRBD1
len: 14
CDR3aa: CASSQDAGGGPQHF
CDR3nt: TGTGCCAGCAGCCAAGATGCAGGGGGTGGGCCCCAGCATTTT

v_gene: TRBV6-6
abundance: few
j_gene: TRBJ1-2
d_gene: NA
len: 14
CDR3aa: CASSRSGGASGYTF
CDR3nt: TGTGCCAGCAGCCGCTCCGGGGGGGCCTCAGGCTACACCTTC

v_gene: TRBV5-1
abundance: NA
j_gene: TRBJ1-1
d_gene: NA
len: 17
CDR3aa: CASSLVRSSGGNTEAFF
CDR3nt: TGCGCCAGCAGCTTGGTCCGGTCTTCAGGAGGGAACACTGAAGCTTTCTTT

v_gene: TRBV4-1
abundance: NA
j_gene: TRBJ2-3
d_gene: NA
len: 15
CDR3aa: CASRQIGLRTDTQYF
CDR3nt: TGCGCCAGCAGACAAATCGGACTGCGCACAGATACGCAGTATTTT

v_gene: TRBV28
abundance: NA
j_gene: TRBJ2-3
d_gene: NA
len: 15
CDR3aa: CASRSPRTSTDTQYF
CDR3nt: TGTGCCAGCAGGTCCCCCCGAACTAGCACAGATACGCAGTATTTT

v_gene: TRBV27
abundance: NA
j_gene: TRBJ1-2
d_gene: NA
len: 13
CDR3aa: CASSLSSGYGYTF
CDR3nt: TGTGCCAGCAGTTTATCGAGCGGCTATGGCTACACCTTC

v_gene: TRBV4-2
abundance: NA
j_gene: TRBJ2-1
d_gene: TRBD2
len: 16
CDR3aa: CASSQDASGPYNEQFF
CDR3nt: TGTGCCAGCAGCCAAGATGCTAGCGGCCCCTACAATGAGCAGTTCTTC

v_gene: TRBV18
abundance: NA
j_gene: TRBJ1-6
d_gene: NA
len: 13
CDR3aa: CASSPRQDSPLHF
CDR3nt: TGTGCCAGCTCACCACGACAGGATTCACCCCTCCACTTT

v_gene: TRBV5-1
abundance: once
j_gene: TRBJ1-1
d_gene: TRBD1
len: 16
CDR3aa: CASSSATGTGVTEAFF
CDR3nt: TGCGCCAGCAGCTCGGCTACCGGGACAGGGGTAACTGAAGCTTTCTTT

v_gene: TRBV5-1
abundance: NA
j_gene: TRBJ2-7
d_gene: NA
len: 14
CDR3aa: CASSLEGGAYEQYF
CDR3nt: TGCGCCAGCAGCTTGGAGGGCGGGGCCTACGAGCAGTACTTC

v_gene: TRBV5-4
abundance: few
j_gene: TRBJ1-2
d_gene: NA
len: 13
CDR3aa: CASSRTGSYGYTF
CDR3nt: TGTGCCAGCAGTCGAACAGGGTCCTATGGCTACACCTTC

v_gene: TRBV7-6
abundance: few
j_gene: TRBJ2-4
d_gene: NA
len: 15
CDR3aa: CASSEGGVGKNIQYF
CDR3nt: TGTGCCAGCAGCGAGGGCGGGGTCGGCAAAAACATTCAGTACTTC

v_gene: TRBV15
abundance: NA
j_gene: TRBJ1-1
d_gene: NA
len: 14
CDR3aa: CATSRDLSGTEAFF
CDR3nt: TGTGCCACCAGCAGAGATTTGTCGGGAACTGAAGCTTTCTTT

v_gene: TRBV7-9
abundance: NA
j_gene: TRBJ2-2
d_gene: TRBD1
len: 19
CDR3aa: CASTDWESGQGLRTGELFF
CDR3nt: TGTGCCAGCACCGACTGGGAGTCGGGACAGGGGTTGAGGACCGGGGAGCTGTTTTTT

v_gene: TRBV5-1
abundance: NA
j_gene: TRBJ1-3
d_gene: NA
len: 15
CDR3aa: CASSLAATSGNTIYF
CDR3nt: TGCGCCAGCAGCCTAGCGGCGACCTCTGGAAACACCATATATTTT

v_gene: TRBV9
abundance: NA
j_gene: TRBJ1-1
d_gene: TRBD1
len: 15
CDR3aa: CASSDRTGGITEAFF
CDR3nt: TGTGCCAGCAGCGATCGGACAGGGGGGATCACTGAAGCTTTCTTT

v_gene: TRBV4-3
abundance: NA
j_gene: TRBJ1-6
d_gene: TRBD1
len: 15
CDR3aa: CASSQVTGSNSPLHF
CDR3nt: TGCGCCAGCAGCCAAGTGACAGGGAGTAATTCACCCCTCCACTTT

v_gene: TRBV29-1
abundance: NA
j_gene: TRBJ2-5
d_gene: TRBD2
len: 14
CDR3aa: CTGGASGNLGEQYF
CDR3nt: TGCACCGGCGGGGCTAGCGGCAACTTAGGGGAGCAGTACTTC

v_gene: TRBV4-1
abundance: NA
j_gene: TRBJ2-7
d_gene: TRBD1
len: 14
CDR3aa: CASSHSGQGYEQYF
CDR3nt: TGCGCCAGCAGCCACTCCGGACAGGGCTACGAGCAGTACTTC